The sample holds one count of the clone carrying this TCR beta chain. V trimming: 5 bases; J trimming: 3 bases; junction bases outside the gene matches: 6. The CDR3 loop spans 15 amino acids. CDR1 is KGHSH and CDR2 is LQKENI in the germline V gene. This sample was taken from a study of blood T cell repertoires in COVID-19. Study details: The United States, Italy and Spain were the sources of the acute and convalescent COVID-19 samples. The cDNA or gDNA used as material had been derived from T cells, B-cell-depleted T cells, or PBMCs.

Authors' data handling: From reference gene primer amplification, estimates of nucleated cell counts were derived. Clones were read by immunoSEQ multiplex PCR, and TCRdb kept only the in-frame ones, dropping some. That table gives V, J and clone size, and the DNA gave D and trimming. Found here are about 71,000 clones, roughly nine tenths of them singletons; the top ten hold roughly 2.7%. This rearrangement joins TRBV18 to TRBJ1-5, with TRBD1 matching 8 bases. The clonotype was recovered from a man aged 50 or older with acute or convalescent COVID-19. The material sequenced was peripheral blood. CDR3 in amino acids: CASSGQGGDNQPQHF. CDR3 nucleotide sequence: TGTGCCAGCTCAGGACAGGGCGGGGACAATCAGCCCCAGCATTTT.